These 6 T cell receptor beta chains originate from one sample sequenced in a study of CD8 T cells in ankylosing spondylitis. TCRdb itself ran the 5' RACE reads through MiXCR, one entry per CDR3 protein. The sample consists of around 330,000 distinct CDR3 sequences, approximately 10% of them appearing once. The sequenced sample consisted of blood, either unsorted or a sorted T cell fraction (not recorded which). Receptors originate from a female donor with ankylosing spondylitis or in good health (not recorded which).

The chain uses TRBV6-2 or TRBV6-3 and TRBJ2-1, with TRBD2 matching over 9 bases. The junction had 12 bases not matched to a gene; V was cut back by 8 bases and J by 7 bases. CDR1 and CDR2 from the germline V gene are MNHEY and SVGEGT. The CDR3 contains 15 residues. CDR3 in DNA: TGTGCCAGCGGGATTAGCGGGAGTCTTCGGAATGAGCAGTTCTTC. Encoded protein: CASGISGSLRNEQFF.

In this sample, this clonotype turned up many times. CDR3 in DNA: TGTGCCAGCAGTTACTCGATGATCCCCTACAGAACAGATACGCAGTATTTT. It is translated as CASSYSMIPYRTDTQYF. The rearrangement links TRBV6-5 to TRBJ2-3; D ambiguous. V was shortened by 0 bases and J by 3 bases, with 16 bases between the two germline ends. Germline assignment: CDR1 MNHEY and CDR2 SVGAGI. This CDR3 has 17 amino acids.

This clonotype was observed many times. V is TRBV10-3 and J is TRBJ2-7, with TRBD1 as a possible D gene (5 bases). The length of the CDR3 is 11 residues. CDR1 and CDR2 from the germline V gene are ENHRY and SYGVKD. V dropped 6 bases and J dropped 3 bases, with 6 bases sitting between them. This CDR3 reads CAISRDYEQYF. The CDR3 DNA reads as TGTGCCATCAGCAGGGACTACGAGCAGTACTTC.

This clonotype has more than one count but fewer than ten. The chain uses TRBV12-3 or TRBV12-4 and TRBJ1-4, with 7 bases fitting TRBD1. This CDR3 is 14 amino acids long. The ends lost 2 bases at V and 8 bases at J; junction bases unmatched: 5. This chain's CDR3 is CASSLKGAGEKLFF. The CDR3 bases are TGTGCCAGCAGTTTAAAGGGGGCTGGGGAAAAACTGTTTTTT.

This clonotype was counted at least ten times. The V call is TRBV20-1, the J call TRBJ2-2, with TRBD2 identical over 8 bases. Germline V gene sequence: CDR1 DFQATT, CDR2 SNEGSKA (reference sequence). Unmatched junction bases numbered 6, after V lost 5 bases and J lost 1 base. CDR3 size: 15 residues. For the CDR3, the DNA is TGCAGTGCTTACATTAGCGGGAAGAACACCGGGGAGCTGTTTTTT. This sequence encodes CSAYISGKNTGELFF.

This clonotype was seen ten or more times. The chain has TRBV5-1 and TRBJ2-3; 10 bases match TRBD2. CDR3 length: 18 amino acids. The V segment lost 4 bases and the J segment 0 bases; nucleotides outside the gene matches: 11. Looked up from germline, CDR1 is SGHRS and CDR2 is YFSETQ. CDR3 in amino acids: CASSPGLAGGLSTDTQYF. DNA of the CDR3: TGCGCCAGCAGCCCGGGATTAGCGGGAGGCCTTAGCACAGATACGCAGTATTTT.